These 26 T cell receptor beta chains were all obtained from the same sample, sequenced in a study of patients and donors after allogeneic stem cell transplantation. TCRdb ran MiXCR on the RT-PCR reads and lists one entry per CDR3 protein. The table lists tens of thousands of distinct CDR3 sequences, about 30% of them singletons. Material for sequencing was blood, either unsorted or a sorted T cell fraction (not recorded which). The origin of the receptors is a human donor who was either an allogeneic HSCT recipient or a stem cell or donor lymphocyte infusion donor (not recorded which). It is not recorded whose cells these are; they may come from a transplant donor.

This clonotype was detected a few times. The chain has TRBV28 and TRBJ1-2; 8 bases fit TRBD1. Per the germline V gene, CDR1 is MDHEN and CDR2 is SYDVKM. The CDR3 has 13 amino acids. V trimming: 5 bases; J trimming: 9 bases; junction bases outside the gene matches: 8. For the CDR3, the DNA is TGTGCCAGCAGTGCATTCGACAGGGGCAGCTACACCTTC. Encoded protein: CASSAFDRGSYTF.

A few counts support this clonotype. This chain connects TRBV12-3 or TRBV12-4 to TRBJ2-5, with D possibly being TRBD1 or TRBD2 (6 bases each). Between the trimmed V and J ends, which lost 6 bases and 4 bases, there was a span of 12 bases. CDR3 length equals 13 residues. CDR3 residues: CASRIGGGETQYF. For the CDR3, the DNA is TGTGCCAGCAGGATAGGGGGAGGAGAGACCCAGTACTTC.

The V gene is TRBV4-3, the J gene TRBJ1-2; TRBD1 is a possible D gene (5 bases). The length of the CDR3 is 14 residues. V shed 3 bases and J shed 3 bases, with 11 bases lying between them. Per germline, CDR1 LGHNA and CDR2 YSLEER. The CDR3 is CASSHLGADYGYTF. The CDR3 coding sequence is TGCGCCAGCAGCCACCTAGGGGCAGACTATGGCTACACCTTC.

This clonotype was counted a single time. This chain uses TRBV11-2 with TRBJ2-1; D is undetermined. The CDR3 spans 18 residues. Trimming stripped 1 base from V and 6 bases from J, with 22 bases between. Germline V gives CDR1 SGHAT, CDR2 FQNNGV. CDR3 bases: TGTGCCAGCAGCTTAGGAAGGTATGGCGTCCCCTCACTCAATGAGCAGTTCTTC. It codes for CASSLGRYGVPSLNEQFF.

The chain is built from TRBV7-2 and TRBJ1-6; D not resolved. Germline-derived CDR1 and CDR2 are SGHTA and FQGNSA. The CDR3 contains 14 residues. Trimming left V 1 base short and J 7 bases short, with 8 bases between. The CDR3 DNA is TGTGCCAGCAGCTTAGTTTCCGAGAATTCACCCCTCCACTTT. It is translated as CASSLVSENSPLHF.

The V gene is TRBV12-3 or TRBV12-4, the J gene TRBJ1-2; D unresolved. Trimming removed 0 bases from V and 12 bases from J, with 23 bases in between. The CDR3 extends over 16 amino acids. The DNA for the CDR3 is TGTGCCAGCAGTTTAGCGCTTTGGAACAGCCCGCACGGCGACACCTTC. Its protein is CASSLALWNSPHGDTF.

The gene calls are TRBV5-1 and TRBJ1-5; the match to TRBD1 covers 7 bases. V lost 0 bases to trimming and J lost 5 bases; unmatched junction nucleotides: 5. CDR3 length equals 15 residues. Germline lookup yields CDR1 SGHRS and CDR2 YFSETQ. The CDR3 DNA follows: TGCGCCAGCAGCTTGGTGGCAGGGGGAGATCAGCCCCAGCATTTT. As protein: CASSLVAGGDQPQHF.

In its sample, this clonotype was seen many times. The V call is TRBV5-6, the J call TRBJ1-5; tentatively, D is TRBD1 (6 bases). The ends were cut back, 3 bases at V and 3 bases at J, with 13 bases in the middle. The germline V gene has CDR1 SGHDT and CDR2 YYEEEE. This CDR3 is built from 15 residues. CDR3 protein: CASSYGQSYNQPQHF. The CDR3 nucleotides read TGTGCCAGCAGCTATGGACAGTCCTACAATCAGCCCCAGCATTTT.

This clonotype was observed a single time. The chain combines TRBV20-1 with TRBJ2-3, with 8 bases matching TRBD1. The CDR3 extends over 14 amino acids. CDR1 is DFQATT, CDR2 SNEGSKA, per germline (reference sequence). V shed 3 bases, J shed 4 bases, and the junction held 6 bases outside the gene matches. Here the CDR3 reads CSASGRGPADTQYF. CDR3 coding DNA: TGCAGTGCTAGCGGCAGGGGGCCGGCAGATACGCAGTATTTT.

This clonotype was counted a few times. The chain combines TRBV20-1 with TRBJ1-6; D is undetermined. Germline V gene sequence: CDR1 DFQATT, CDR2 SNEGSKA (reference sequence). V was pared by 0 bases and J by 4 bases, with 22 bases between. The CDR3 totals 19 residues. The CDR3 DNA reads TGCAGTGCTAGAGATCGAGCCCGAGGCAAGCCGGCTTATAATTCACCCCTCCACTTT. Its protein product is CSARDRARGKPAYNSPLHF.

This chain links TRBV7-2 with TRBJ1-2; no reliable D call. The CDR3 contains 13 residues. Looked up from germline, CDR1 is SGHTA and CDR2 is FQGNSA. V shed 2 bases and J shed 3 bases, with 7 bases lying between them. CDR3 nucleotides: TGTGCCAGCAGCTTATTGAGGGACTATGGCTACACCTTC. It is translated as CASSLLRDYGYTF.

The V and J genes are TRBV7-2 and TRBJ1-6, with 7 bases lining up with TRBD1. The CDR3 has 15 residues. The germline V gene has CDR1 SGHTA and CDR2 FQGNSA. Trimming cost V 4 bases and J 5 bases; bases outside gene matches: 5. This CDR3 reads CASSSGQVHNSPLHF. Written as DNA, the CDR3 is TGTGCCAGCAGCTCTGGACAGGTCCATAATTCACCCCTCCACTTT.

The V and J genes are TRBV2 and TRBJ2-5; D may be TRBD1 (6 bases). Germline V CDR1 and CDR2: SNHLY, FYNNEI. This CDR3 comprises 13 residues. V was trimmed by 5 bases and J by 4 bases, leaving 11 bases between them. The CDR3 bases are TGTGCCAGCAGTCACAGGGTTCGAGAGACCCAGTACTTC. Translation: CASSHRVRETQYF.

This clonotype was picked up a small number of times. This chain connects TRBV7-9 to TRBJ1-1; D may be TRBD1 (5 bases). The CDR3 has 13 residues. Deletions cut 2 bases from V and 5 bases from J, with 9 bases between. Germline V gene sequence: CDR1 SEHNR, CDR2 FQNEAQ (reference sequence). The DNA for the CDR3 is TGTGCCAGCAGCTTATTCGAGGGGACTGAAGCTTTCTTT. Translated, it gives CASSLFEGTEAFF.

The V gene is TRBV6-5, the J gene TRBJ1-1; D gene unclear. Germline CDR1 MNHEY, CDR2 SVGAGI. With 5 bases removed from V and 2 bases from J, the gap between germline ends came to 9 bases. The length of the CDR3 is 13 residues. In DNA, the CDR3 is TGTGCCAGCAGTCCGAACAGAAACACTGAAGCTTTCTTT. The encoded protein is CASSPNRNTEAFF.

This clonotype showed up just a few times. V and J are TRBV7-2 and TRBJ1-6, with D maybe TRBD1 (6 bases). The V gene lost 2 bases and the J gene lost 8 bases, with 10 bases spanning the gap. Germline lookup yields CDR1 SGHTA and CDR2 FQGNSA. The length of the CDR3 is 14 residues. The CDR3 reads CASSLTGSHSPLHF. DNA of the CDR3: TGTGCCAGCAGCTTAACAGGGTCCCATTCACCCCTCCACTTT.

The chain is built from TRBV21-1 and TRBJ1-2; whether TRBD1, the table's D call, matches the DNA was not checked. TRBV21-1 is a known pseudogene. The length of the CDR3 is 13 residues. CDR3 DNA sequence: TGTGCCAGCCGGGACGCAAATAACGACGGCTACACCTTC. Residues: CASRDANNDGYTF.

This clonotype is judged medium-sized. The chain is built from TRBV10-3 and TRBJ2-5; 8 positions agree with TRBD1. J was trimmed by 5 bases and V by 6 bases; bases with no gene match: 5. From germline, CDR1 is ENHRY and CDR2 SYGVKD. CDR3 length equals 13 residues. CDR3 protein: CAIREGQEETQYF. In DNA, the CDR3 is TGTGCCATCAGGGAGGGACAGGAGGAGACCCAGTACTTC.

V is TRBV5-5 and J is TRBJ1-2; D remains unclear. Between the trimmed V and J ends, which lost 1 base and 4 bases, there was a span of 11 bases. Per the germline V gene, CDR1 is SGHKS and CDR2 is YYEKEE (reference sequence). The CDR3 sequence is 14 residues long. As DNA, the CDR3 is TGTGCCAGCAGCTTGAAAGGGAGGATCTATGGCTACACCTTC. Its protein product is CASSLKGRIYGYTF.

This clonotype has just a few counts. V and J are TRBV20-1 and TRBJ1-5; tentatively, D is TRBD1 (6 bases). The CDR3 is 13 amino acids. V was shortened by 6 bases and J by 4 bases, with 13 bases between the two germline ends. Germline lookup yields CDR1 DFQATT and CDR2 SNEGSKA (reference sequence). The CDR3 nucleotides read TGCAGTGCAACGGGGGCGGGTAATCAGCCCCAGCATTTT. Translation: CSATGAGNQPQHF.

The rearrangement uses TRBV30 and TRBJ1-2, with D uncertain. The CDR3 totals 10 residues. The germline gives CDR1 GTSNPN, CDR2 SVGIG (reference sequence). Trimming left V 1 base short and J 7 bases short, with 4 bases between. The CDR3 DNA reads as TGTGCCTGGAGTGACGGTGGCTACACCTTC. The encoded protein is CAWSDGGYTF.

This clonotype is judged medium-sized. The rearrangement uses TRBV5-1 and TRBJ2-1; D is possibly TRBD2 (7 bases). This CDR3 is 15 amino acids long. Germline V gene sequence: CDR1 SGHRS, CDR2 YFSETQ. The V and J ends lost 4 bases and 8 bases respectively, with 19 bases between them. The CDR3 nucleotides read TGCGCCAGCAGCACAGGGAGGGGAACAGTCGATGAGCAGTTCTTC. Translating gives CASSTGRGTVDEQFF.

This clonotype showed up just a few times. This chain links TRBV12-3 or TRBV12-4 with TRBJ1-5, with unresolved D. The V gene lost 3 bases and the J gene lost 3 bases, with 12 bases spanning the gap. CDR3 length equals 15 residues. CDR3 region: CASSFRHAANQPQHF. CDR3 DNA sequence: TGTGCCAGCAGTTTTAGGCATGCGGCCAATCAGCCCCAGCATTTT.

CDR3 residues: CASSWTSRETQYF. The CDR3, as DNA: TGTGCCAGCAGCTGGACTAGTAGGGAGACCCAGTACTTC. This chain connects TRBV12-3 or TRBV12-4 to TRBJ2-5; 7 bases line up with TRBD2. The CDR3 spans 13 residues. Trimming at V came to 6 bases and at J to 5 bases, leaving 6 bases not matched to a gene.

This clonotype was seen repeatedly, ten times or more. The V call is TRBV12-3 or TRBV12-4, the J call TRBJ1-5; D uncertain. CDR3 size: 17 residues. V gave up 3 bases and J gave up 2 bases, with 17 bases separating them. The CDR3 is CASSLDQARSGNQPQHF. The CDR3 coding sequence is TGTGCCAGCAGTTTGGACCAGGCAAGGAGCGGCAATCAGCCCCAGCATTTT.

The V call is TRBV7-9, the J call TRBJ1-1; unclear D gene. Looked up from germline, CDR1 is SEHNR and CDR2 is FQNEAQ (reference sequence). The germline V and J ends were trimmed by 6 bases and 0 bases, with 11 bases remaining between them. The CDR3 loop spans 14 amino acids. Written as DNA, the CDR3 is TGTGCCAGCAGGGCCGGACGGGTGAACACTGAAGCTTTCTTT. It yields the protein CASRAGRVNTEAFF.